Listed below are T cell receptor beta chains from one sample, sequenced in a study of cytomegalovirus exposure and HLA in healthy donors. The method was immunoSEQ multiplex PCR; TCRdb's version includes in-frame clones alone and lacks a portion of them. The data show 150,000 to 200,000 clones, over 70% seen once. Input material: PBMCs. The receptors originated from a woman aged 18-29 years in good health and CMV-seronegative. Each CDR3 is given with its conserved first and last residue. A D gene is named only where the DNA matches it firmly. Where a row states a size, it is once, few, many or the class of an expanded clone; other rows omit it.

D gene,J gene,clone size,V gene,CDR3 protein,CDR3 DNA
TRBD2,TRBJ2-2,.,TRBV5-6,CASSLGASGSLGTGELFF,TGTGCCAGCAGCTTAGGGGCTAGCGGGAGCCTAGGCACCGGGGAGCTGTTTTTT
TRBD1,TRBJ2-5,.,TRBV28,CASSPRGQGEETQYF,TGTGCCAGCTCCCCTCGGGGACAGGGGGAAGAGACCCAGTACTTC
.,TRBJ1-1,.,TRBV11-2,CASSPLQNTEAFF,TGTGCCAGCAGCCCACTACAGAACACTGAAGCTTTCTTT
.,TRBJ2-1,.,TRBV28,CASSLAPDYNEQFF,TGTGCCAGCAGTTTAGCCCCAGACTACAATGAGCAGTTCTTC
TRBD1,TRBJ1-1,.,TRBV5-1,CASSHGTGGVEAFF,TGCGCCAGCAGCCATGGGACAGGGGGCGTTGAAGCTTTCTTT
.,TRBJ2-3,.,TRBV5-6,CASSVLYSGTRGNTQYF,TGTGCCAGCAGCGTACTCTATTCCGGGACGCGCGGGAATACGCAGTATTTT
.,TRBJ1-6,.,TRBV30,CARSRQDHSYNSPLHF,TGTGCCCGGAGTCGACAGGACCACTCCTATAATTCACCCCTCCACTTT
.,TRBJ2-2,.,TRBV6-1,CASSEGRRQYFTGELFF,TGTGCCAGCAGTGAAGGCAGGAGACAGTACTTCACCGGGGAGCTGTTTTTT
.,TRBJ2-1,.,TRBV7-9,CASSQQGYEQFF,TGTGCCAGCAGCCAACAGGGCTATGAGCAGTTCTTC
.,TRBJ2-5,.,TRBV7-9,CASSLVGGSQETQYF,TGTGCCAGCAGCTTAGTCGGAGGTTCCCAAGAGACCCAGTACTTC
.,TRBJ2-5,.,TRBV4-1,CASSQDRGLGETQYF,TGCGCCAGCAGCCAAGACAGGGGCCTAGGAGAGACCCAGTACTTC
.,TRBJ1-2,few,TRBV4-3,CASSQDLFRGHPYGYTF,TGCGCCAGCAGCCAAGATCTATTCAGGGGACACCCCTATGGCTACACCTTC
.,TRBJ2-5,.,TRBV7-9,CASSPAGETQYF,TGTGCCAGCAGCCCCGCCGGGGAGACCCAGTACTTC
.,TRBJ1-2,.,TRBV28,CASSRPLGTTVGYTF,TGTGCCAGCAGTCGACCCCTTGGGACAACTGTAGGCTACACCTTC
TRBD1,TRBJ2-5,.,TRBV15,CATSRDRGETQYF,TGTGCCACCAGCAGGGACAGGGGAGAGACCCAGTACTTC
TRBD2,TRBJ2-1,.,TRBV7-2,CASSLRSGGGRGEQFF,TGTGCCAGCAGCTTACGGTCAGGCGGGGGGCGGGGTGAGCAGTTCTTC
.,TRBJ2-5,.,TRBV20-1,CSASIQETQYF,TGCAGTGCTAGCATCCAAGAGACCCAGTACTTC
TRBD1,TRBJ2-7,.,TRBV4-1,CASSQVPGQGYEQYF,TGCGCCAGCAGCCAAGTTCCGGGACAGGGCTACGAGCAGTACTTC
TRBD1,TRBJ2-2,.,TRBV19,CASRLDRGDTGELFF,TGTGCCAGTAGACTGGACAGGGGGGACACCGGGGAGCTGTTTTTT
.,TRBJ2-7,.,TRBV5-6,CASSPLAGVWDEQYF,TGTGCCAGCAGCCCCCTTGCAGGGGTTTGGGACGAGCAGTACTTC
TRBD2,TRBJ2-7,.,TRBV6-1,CASSVSGATYEQYF,TGTGCCAGCAGTGTGAGCGGGGCAACCTACGAGCAGTACTTC
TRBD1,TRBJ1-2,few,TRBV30,CAWSVTGGGGYTF,TGTGCCTGGAGTGTAACAGGGGGGGGTGGCTACACCTTC
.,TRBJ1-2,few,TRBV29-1,CSVYSEANYGYTF,TGCAGCGTTTACAGTGAAGCTAACTATGGCTACACCTTC
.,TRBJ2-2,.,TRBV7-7,CASSLTSTGITGELFF,TGTGCCAGCAGCCTAACTAGTACAGGGATCACCGGGGAGCTGTTTTTT
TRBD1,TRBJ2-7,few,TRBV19,CASSMGFWTGIYEQYF,TGTGCCAGTAGTATGGGATTCTGGACAGGGATCTACGAGCAGTACTTC
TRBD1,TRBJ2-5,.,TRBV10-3,CAAGTGETQYF,TGTGCCGCAGGGACAGGAGAGACCCAGTACTTC
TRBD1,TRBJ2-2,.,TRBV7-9,CASSPRTGRVTGELFF,TGTGCCAGCAGCCCCCGGACAGGGCGCGTCACCGGGGAGCTGTTTTTT
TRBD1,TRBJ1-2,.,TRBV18,CASSLLIGTGDNYGYTF,TGTGCCAGCTCGCTATTGATCGGGACAGGGGATAACTATGGCTACACCTTC
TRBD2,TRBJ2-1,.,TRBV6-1,CASSEWSGGTYNEQFF,TGTGCCAGCAGTGAGTGGAGCGGGGGGACCTACAATGAGCAGTTCTTC
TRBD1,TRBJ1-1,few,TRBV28,CASGLTGDSLRSEAFF,TGTGCCAGCGGCTTGACAGGGGACTCTTTAAGGTCTGAAGCTTTCTTT
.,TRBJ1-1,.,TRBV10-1,CASNHGPGTEAFF,TGCGCCAGCAACCACGGTCCGGGCACTGAAGCTTTCTTT
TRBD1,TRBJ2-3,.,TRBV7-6,CASSLRGRAILADTQYF,TGTGCCAGCAGCTTAAGGGGGCGAGCTATTTTAGCGGATACGCAGTATTTT
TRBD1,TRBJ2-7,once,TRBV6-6,CASSFWTGPLSYEQYF,TGTGCCAGCAGTTTTTGGACAGGCCCACTCTCCTACGAGCAGTACTTC
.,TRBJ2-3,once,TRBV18,CASSPAGSRADTQYF,TGTGCCAGCTCACCCGCGGGGAGCAGGGCAGATACGCAGTATTTT
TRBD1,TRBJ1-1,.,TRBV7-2,CASMMDRSTEAFF,TGTGCCAGCATGATGGACAGGTCCACTGAAGCTTTCTTT
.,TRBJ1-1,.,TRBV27,CASSLTENTEAFF,TGTGCCAGCAGTTTGACAGAGAACACTGAAGCTTTCTTT
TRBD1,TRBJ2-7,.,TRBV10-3,CAIRPGQGIHEQYF,TGTGCCATCAGACCGGGACAGGGGATCCACGAGCAGTACTTC
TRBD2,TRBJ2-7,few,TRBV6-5,CASSSIRLAVAYEQYF,TGTGCCAGCAGTTCCATCAGACTAGCGGTTGCCTACGAGCAGTACTTC
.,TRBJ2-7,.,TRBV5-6,CASSPGGRAAYEQYF,TGTGCCAGCAGCCCCGGTGGCAGGGCGGCCTACGAGCAGTACTTC
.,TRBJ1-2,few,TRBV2,CASSFLLPRVDTF,TGTGCCAGCAGTTTCCTCCTACCCCGGGTAGACACCTTC
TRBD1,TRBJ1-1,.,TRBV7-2,CASSLSGGGATEAFF,TGTGCCAGCAGCTTAAGTGGAGGGGGCGCGACTGAAGCTTTCTTT